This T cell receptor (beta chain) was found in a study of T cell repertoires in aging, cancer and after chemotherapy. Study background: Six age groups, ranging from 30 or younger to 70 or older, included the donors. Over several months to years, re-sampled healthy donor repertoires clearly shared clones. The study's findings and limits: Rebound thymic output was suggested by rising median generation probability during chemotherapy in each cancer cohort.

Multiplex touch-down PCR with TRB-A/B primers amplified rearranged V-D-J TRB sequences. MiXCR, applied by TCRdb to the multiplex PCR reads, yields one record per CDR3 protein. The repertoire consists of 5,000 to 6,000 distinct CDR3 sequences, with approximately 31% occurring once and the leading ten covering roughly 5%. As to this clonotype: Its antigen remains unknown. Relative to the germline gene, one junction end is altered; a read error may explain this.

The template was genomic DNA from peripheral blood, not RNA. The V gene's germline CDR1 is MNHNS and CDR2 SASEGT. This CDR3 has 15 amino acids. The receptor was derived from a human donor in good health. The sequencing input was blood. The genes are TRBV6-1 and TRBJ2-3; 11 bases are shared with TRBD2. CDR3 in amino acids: CASSAFSGGADTKYF. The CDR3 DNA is TGTGCCAGCAGTGCGTTTAGCGGGGGGGCAGATACGAAGTATTTT.